This T cell receptor beta chain was recovered during a study of blood T cell repertoires in COVID-19. This table comes from immunoSEQ multiplex PCR, and its TCRdb copy is limited to in-frame clones, with some not included. The sample comprises 97,000 or so clones, more than 65% of which are singletons, and 15% to 20% rests with the top ten. Trimming cost V 8 bases and J 4 bases, with 11 bases left between them. CDR3 length: 13 amino acids. The origin of this receptor is a woman aged 80 or older with active or convalescent COVID-19. The sample was peripheral blood. The J gene is TRBJ2-2, the V gene TRBV12-3 or TRBV12-4, with D hard to call. Here the CDR3 reads CASSVPGTGELFF. CDR3 sequence (DNA): TGTGCCAGCTCCGTTCCGGGCACCGGGGAGCTGTTTTTT.